These 5 T cell receptor beta chains share one sample of origin, sequenced in a study of T cell responses to AZD1222 COVID-19 vaccine. This table comes from immunoSEQ multiplex PCR, and its TCRdb copy is limited to in-frame clones, with some not included. The table records 140,000 to 150,000 clones, just over 90% of them present only once. This specimen was peripheral blood, taken on day 0 of AZD1222 vaccination. These receptors all stem from an adult in good health.

This rearrangement joins TRBV15 to TRBJ1-1; 9 bases align to TRBD1. Germline V lookup: CDR1 LNHNV, CDR2 YYDKDF (reference sequence). The CDR3 length is 12 residues. The J segment lost 14 bases and the V segment lost 5 bases, leaving 9 bases of the junction unmatched. CDR3 region: CATSLRTGAFFF. The DNA for the CDR3 is TGTGCCACCAGCCTACGGACAGGGGCCTTCTTCTTT.

The J gene is TRBJ2-7, the V gene TRBV11-2; 7 nucleotides line up with TRBD1. This CDR3 region has 14 residues. V lost 5 bases to trimming and J lost 4 bases; unmatched junction nucleotides: 8. The germline V gene encodes CDR1 SGHAT and CDR2 FQNNGV. The chain's CDR3 is CASSVSTGPYEQYF. The CDR3 nucleotides are TGTGCCAGCAGCGTGTCGACAGGGCCGTACGAGCAGTACTTC.

V usage is TRBV6-1 and J usage is TRBJ2-3; D is unresolved. V was shortened by 3 bases and J by 0 bases, with 10 bases between the two germline ends. The germline CDR1 and CDR2 sequences are MNHNS and SASEGT. The CDR3 runs 15 residues. The chain's CDR3 is CASSDSRSSTDTQYF. In DNA, the CDR3 is TGTGCCAGCAGTGATTCCAGGTCTAGCACAGATACGCAGTATTTT.

The V gene is TRBV27, the J gene TRBJ2-4, with D hard to call. Germline V gene sequence: CDR1 MNHEY, CDR2 SMNVEV (reference sequence). The CDR3 extends over 12 amino acids. With 5 bases removed from V and 9 bases from J, the gap between germline ends came to 11 bases. The CDR3 DNA reads as TGTGCCAGCAGTGGCAGTCAAGGCATTCAGTACTTC. This gives the protein CASSGSQGIQYF.

This chain joins TRBV29-1 and TRBJ1-2; D not certain. V gave up 0 bases and J gave up 5 bases, with 16 bases separating them. CDR1 and CDR2 from the germline V gene are SQVTM and ANQGSEA. The CDR3 totals 15 residues. This chain's CDR3 is CSVEDQMASLYGYTF. CDR3 sequence (DNA): TGCAGCGTTGAAGATCAGATGGCCTCATTATATGGCTACACCTTC.